The text below deals with one T cell receptor (beta chain). This clone was picked up one time. Its antigen specificity is not known. The record has no base qualities; no much larger clone is one base away. TCRbeta CDR3 regions were amplified from genomic DNA by means of the immunoSEQ Assay, a bias-controlled multiplex PCR. The study's processing was this. The number of nucleated cells in each sample was estimated from the amplification of reference gene primers within the assay. Sequence reads were collapsed and filtered to measure the absolute abundance of every unique TCRbeta CDR3 rearrangement. For each sample, productive Simpson clonality was calculated by taking the square root of Simpson's diversity index across productive rearrangements. TCRdb mirrors the immuneACCESS table, restricted to in-frame sequences. Some clones are absent from its copies; in checked studies, under half trace to an unresolved V gene, and the reason for the others is unknown. Clone size and the V and J calls come from that table; the DNA yielded D and trimming. For this sample the table gives approximately 350,000 clones, of which about 87% were detected only once. The top ten clonotypes cover around 6% of the sample.

Sequences SGDLS (CDR1) and YYNGEE (CDR2) are obtained from the germline V gene. There are 15 amino acids in the CDR3, from cysteine to phenylalanine inclusive. The sequence is cut down to CDR3 DNA, 45 bases in frame from base 1. Trimming costs V 7 bases and J 0 bases, and their ends lie 13 bases apart. The data are from a study of blood T cell repertoires in COVID-19 (dated by TCRdb to about 2020). At the level of the whole study: The collaborator samples originated in the United States, Italy and Spain and spanned the acute and convalescent phases of COVID-19. The dataset comprised deeply sampled blood TCRbeta repertoires from subjects exposed to, actively infected with, or recovered from COVID-19. The prospective study material was composed of cDNA or gDNA derived from T cells, B-cell-depleted T cells, or PBMCs. A freely available public database, intended as a resource for researchers studying the immune response to SARS-CoV-2, is where the repertoires were released. Where available, HLA class I and class II types were obtained from metadata supplied by the sample provider rather than from assay-based typing. Samples came from the ongoing ImmuneRACE study (first 160 participants) plus 1,254 subjects from 6 global collaborators. Nearly every sample came with metadata listing a de-identified subject ID, COVID-19 status, age in years and sex.

Study-level results and caveats: The quantity of clinical and demographic metadata differed by source and by participant and was supplied without curation.

One collaborating source in Seattle enrolled patients while the patients were actively infected and followed the patients over time throughout the course of disease. Collaborating institutions collected whole blood in K2EDTA tubes following their own protocols. For TCRbeta analysis, collaborators shipped samples in one of three forms: frozen whole blood, isolated PBMCs, or DNA extracted from either of those sample types. The sequencing sample was made of peripheral blood. Recombination connected TRBV9 to TRBJ2-2, and possibly TRBD1, on 5 matching bases. This receptor was obtained from a woman aged 45-60 years with COVID-19, enrolled during active disease. The sequence in DNA is TGTGCCAGCGGGAAGGGGAACGCGAACACCGGGGAGCTGTTTTTT. This translates into CASGKGNANTGELFF.